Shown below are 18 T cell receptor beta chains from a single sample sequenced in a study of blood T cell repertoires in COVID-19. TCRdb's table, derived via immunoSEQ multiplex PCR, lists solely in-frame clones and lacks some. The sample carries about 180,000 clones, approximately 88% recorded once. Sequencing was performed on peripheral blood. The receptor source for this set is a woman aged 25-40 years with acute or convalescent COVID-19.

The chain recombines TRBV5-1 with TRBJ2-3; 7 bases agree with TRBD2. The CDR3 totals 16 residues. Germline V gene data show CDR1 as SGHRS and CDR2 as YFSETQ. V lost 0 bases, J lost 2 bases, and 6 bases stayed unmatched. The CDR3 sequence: CASSLGEGLNTDTQYF. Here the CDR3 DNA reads TGCGCCAGCAGCTTGGGGGAGGGCCTCAACACAGATACGCAGTATTTT.

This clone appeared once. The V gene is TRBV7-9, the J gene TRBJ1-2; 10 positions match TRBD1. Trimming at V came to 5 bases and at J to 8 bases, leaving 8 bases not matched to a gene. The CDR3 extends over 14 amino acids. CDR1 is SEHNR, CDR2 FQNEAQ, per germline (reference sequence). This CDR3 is CASSTGTGETGYTF. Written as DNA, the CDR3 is TGTGCCAGCAGCACCGGGACAGGGGAGACGGGCTACACCTTC.

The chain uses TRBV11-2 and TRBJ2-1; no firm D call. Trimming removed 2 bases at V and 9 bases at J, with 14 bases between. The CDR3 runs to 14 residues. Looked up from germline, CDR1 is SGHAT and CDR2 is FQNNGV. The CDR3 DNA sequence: TGTGCCAGCAGCTTATCCCAGCTAGTGGCTGAGCAGTTCTTC. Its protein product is CASSLSQLVAEQFF.

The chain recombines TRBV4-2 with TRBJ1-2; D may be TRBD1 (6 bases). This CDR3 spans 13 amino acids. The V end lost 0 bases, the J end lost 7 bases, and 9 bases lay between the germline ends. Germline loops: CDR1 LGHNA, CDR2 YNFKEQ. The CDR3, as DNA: TGTGCCAGCAGCCAAGAAGGGGGAAGTGGCTACACCTTC. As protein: CASSQEGGSGYTF.

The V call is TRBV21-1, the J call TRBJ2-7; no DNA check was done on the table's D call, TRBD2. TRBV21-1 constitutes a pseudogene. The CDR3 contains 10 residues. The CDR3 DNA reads TGTGCCAGCAGCATTAGAGGTCCGTACTTC. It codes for CASSIRGPYF.

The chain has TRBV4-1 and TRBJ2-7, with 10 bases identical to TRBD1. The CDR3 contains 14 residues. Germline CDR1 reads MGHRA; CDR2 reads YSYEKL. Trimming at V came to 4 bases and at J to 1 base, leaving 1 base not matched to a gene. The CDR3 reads CASSRGQGSYEQYF. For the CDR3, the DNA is TGCGCCAGCAGCCGGGGACAGGGGTCCTACGAGCAGTACTTC.

The CDR3 is CASSLEGYQPQHF. Written as DNA, the CDR3 is TGTGCCAGCAGCTTAGAGGGGTACCAGCCCCAGCATTTT. The chain couples TRBV7-9 to TRBJ1-5, with D possibly matching TRBD1 (5 bases). Germline assignment: CDR1 SEHNR and CDR2 FQNEAQ (reference sequence). CDR3 length: 13 amino acids. V was pared by 1 base and J by 7 bases, with 8 bases between.

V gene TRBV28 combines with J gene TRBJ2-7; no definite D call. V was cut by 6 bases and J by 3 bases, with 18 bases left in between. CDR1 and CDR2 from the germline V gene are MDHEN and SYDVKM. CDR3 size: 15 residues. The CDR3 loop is CASSQPSVRLYEQYF. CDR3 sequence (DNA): TGTGCCAGCAGCCAGCCCAGCGTAAGACTCTACGAGCAGTACTTC.

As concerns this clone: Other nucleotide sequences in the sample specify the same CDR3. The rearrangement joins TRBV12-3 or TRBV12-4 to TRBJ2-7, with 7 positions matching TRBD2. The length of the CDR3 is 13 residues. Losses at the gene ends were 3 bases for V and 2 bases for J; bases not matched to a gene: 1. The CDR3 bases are TGTGCCAGCAGTTTCGCGGGAGCCTACGAGCAGTACTTC. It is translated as CASSFAGAYEQYF.

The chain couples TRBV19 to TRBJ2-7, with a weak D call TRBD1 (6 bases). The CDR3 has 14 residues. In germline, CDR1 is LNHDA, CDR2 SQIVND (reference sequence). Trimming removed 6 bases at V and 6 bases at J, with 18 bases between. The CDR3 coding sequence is TGTGCCAGTAGCCTCCGGGACACGCTTTTCGAGCAGTACTTC. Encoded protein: CASSLRDTLFEQYF. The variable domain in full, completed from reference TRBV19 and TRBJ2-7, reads DGGITQSPKYLFRKEGQNVTLSCEQNLNHDAMYWYRQDPGQGLRLIYYSQIVNDFQKGDIAEGYSVSREKKESFPLTVTSAQKNPTAFYLCASSLRDTLFEQYFGPGTRLTVT.

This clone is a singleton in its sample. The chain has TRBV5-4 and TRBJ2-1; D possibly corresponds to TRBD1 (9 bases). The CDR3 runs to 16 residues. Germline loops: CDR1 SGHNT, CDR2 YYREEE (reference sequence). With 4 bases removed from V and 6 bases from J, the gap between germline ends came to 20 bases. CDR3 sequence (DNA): TGTGCCAGCAGCCGCGACTTAGCGGGACAGGGCAATGAGCAGTTCTTC. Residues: CASSRDLAGQGNEQFF.

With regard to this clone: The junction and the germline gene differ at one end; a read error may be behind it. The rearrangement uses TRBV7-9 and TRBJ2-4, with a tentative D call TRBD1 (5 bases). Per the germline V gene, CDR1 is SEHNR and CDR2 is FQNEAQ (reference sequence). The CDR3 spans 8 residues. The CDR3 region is CASSPTGF. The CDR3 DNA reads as TGTGCCAGCAGCCCTACAGGTTTC.

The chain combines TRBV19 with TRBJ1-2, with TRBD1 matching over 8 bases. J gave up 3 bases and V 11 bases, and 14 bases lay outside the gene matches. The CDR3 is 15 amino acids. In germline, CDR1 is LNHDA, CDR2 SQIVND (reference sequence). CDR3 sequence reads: CAVSNWGQEHYGYTF. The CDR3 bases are TGTGCCGTCAGTAATTGGGGACAGGAGCACTATGGCTACACCTTC.

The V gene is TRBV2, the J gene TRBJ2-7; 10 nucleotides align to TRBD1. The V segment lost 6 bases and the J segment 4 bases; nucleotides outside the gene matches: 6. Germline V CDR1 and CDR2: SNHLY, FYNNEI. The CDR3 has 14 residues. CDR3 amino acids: CASSRDRGMYEQYF. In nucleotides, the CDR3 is TGTGCCAGCAGCCGGGACAGGGGTATGTACGAGCAGTACTTC.

The CDR3, as DNA: TGTGCCAGCAGCTTATGGGGGGAGGGTCCTTACGAGCAGTACTTC. Its protein product is CASSLWGEGPYEQYF. This rearrangement joins TRBV11-2 to TRBJ2-7, with 7 bases fitting TRBD2. The CDR3 spans 15 residues. CDR1 SGHAT and CDR2 FQNNGV come from the germline V gene. With 2 bases clipped from V and 4 bases from J, the junction kept 8 bases outside the gene matches.

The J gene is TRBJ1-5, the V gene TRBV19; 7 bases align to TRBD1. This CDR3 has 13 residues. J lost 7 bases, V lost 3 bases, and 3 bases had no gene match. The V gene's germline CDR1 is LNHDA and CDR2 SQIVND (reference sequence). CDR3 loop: CASSITGEQPQHF. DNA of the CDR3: TGTGCCAGTAGTATTACAGGGGAACAGCCCCAGCATTTT.

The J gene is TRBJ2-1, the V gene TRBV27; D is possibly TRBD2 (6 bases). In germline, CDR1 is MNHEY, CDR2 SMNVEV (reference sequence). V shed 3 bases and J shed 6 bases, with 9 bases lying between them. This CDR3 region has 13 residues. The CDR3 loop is CASSLKTSNEQFF. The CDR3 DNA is TGTGCCAGCAGTTTGAAGACTAGCAATGAGCAGTTCTTC.

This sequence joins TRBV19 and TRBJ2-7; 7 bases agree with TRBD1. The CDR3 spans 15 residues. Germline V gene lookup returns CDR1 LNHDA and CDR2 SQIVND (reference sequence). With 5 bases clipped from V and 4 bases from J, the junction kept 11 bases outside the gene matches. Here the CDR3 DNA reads TGTGCCAGTAGTTCCCAGACAGGGTTCTCGTACGAGCAGTACTTC. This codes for CASSSQTGFSYEQYF.